This T cell receptor (beta chain) was recorded in a study of OX40 agonist ivuxolimab in advanced cancers. Study results and limitations: With doses of 0.1 to 3.0 mg/kg, CD4+ and CD8+ blood T cells had undergone clonal expansion by week 6.

CDR1 is MGHRA and CDR2 is YSYEKL in the germline V gene. V trimming: 3 bases; J trimming: 10 bases; junction bases outside the gene matches: 10. This CDR3 has 16 amino acids. The method was immunoSEQ multiplex PCR; TCRdb's version includes in-frame clones alone and lacks a portion of them. The table shows some 87,000 clones, with around 94% occurring only once. Blood samples were obtained at baseline, cycle 4 day 1, and cycle 7 day 1. As regards this clone: Its target is not known.

This chain uses TRBV4-1 with TRBJ2-1, with TRBD2 matching over 12 bases. This sequence originates from an adult with an advanced solid tumor such as melanoma, head and neck, liver or kidney cancer. The material was CD4+ or CD8+ T cells sorted from blood, obtained in a trial of the OX40 agonist ivuxolimab. The CDR3 loop is CASSQLAGGPIGEQFF. Here the CDR3 DNA reads TGCGCCAGCAGCCAGCTAGCGGGAGGGCCGATCGGCGAGCAGTTCTTC.